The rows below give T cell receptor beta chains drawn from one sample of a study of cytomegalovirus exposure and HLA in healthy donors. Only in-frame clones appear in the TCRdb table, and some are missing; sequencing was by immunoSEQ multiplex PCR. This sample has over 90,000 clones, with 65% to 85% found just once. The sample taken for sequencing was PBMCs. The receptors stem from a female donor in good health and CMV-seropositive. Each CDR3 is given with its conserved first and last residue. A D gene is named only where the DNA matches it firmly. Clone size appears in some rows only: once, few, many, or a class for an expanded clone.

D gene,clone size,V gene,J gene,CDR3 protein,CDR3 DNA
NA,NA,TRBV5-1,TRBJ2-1,CASSPRDWTYNEQFF,TGCGCCAGCAGCCCCCGGGACTGGACCTACAATGAGCAGTTCTTC
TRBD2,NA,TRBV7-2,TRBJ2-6,CASSARGGLGANVLTF,TGTGCCAGCAGCGCCCGGGGGGGGCTTGGGGCCAACGTCCTGACTTTC
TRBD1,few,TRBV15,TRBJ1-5,CATSRKGAGNQPQHF,TGTGCCACCAGCAGGAAGGGGGCAGGCAATCAGCCCCAGCATTTT
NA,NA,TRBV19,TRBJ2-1,CASSIGTSRWLF,TGTGCCAGTAGTATAGGAACTAGTAGGTGGCTCTTC
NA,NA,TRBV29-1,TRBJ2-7,CSVTNEGVAESSYEQYF,TGCAGCGTTACCAATGAGGGGGTAGCCGAAAGCTCCTACGAGCAGTACTTC
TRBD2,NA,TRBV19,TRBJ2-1,CASSLAGTYNEQFF,TGTGCCAGTAGCTTAGCGGGAACCTACAATGAGCAGTTCTTC
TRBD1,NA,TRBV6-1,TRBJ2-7,CASSAPGTGGVEQYF,TGTGCCAGCAGCGCACCCGGGACAGGGGGTGTCGAGCAGTACTTC
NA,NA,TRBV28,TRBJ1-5,CASTRQGGGNQPQHF,TGTGCCAGCACCCGCCAGGGAGGCGGCAATCAGCCCCAGCATTTT
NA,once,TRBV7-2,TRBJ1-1,CASSSDMNTEAFF,TGTGCCAGCAGCTCGGACATGAACACTGAAGCTTTCTTT
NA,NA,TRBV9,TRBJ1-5,CASSVEGRSNQPQHF,TGTGCCAGCAGCGTAGAAGGGAGAAGCAATCAGCCCCAGCATTTT
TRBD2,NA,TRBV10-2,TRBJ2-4,CASRAIGGADKNIQYF,TGCGCCAGCAGGGCAATCGGGGGGGCGGACAAAAACATTCAGTACTTC
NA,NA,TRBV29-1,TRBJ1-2,CSAITDSEEYTF,TGCAGCGCCATAACCGACAGTGAGGAATACACCTTC
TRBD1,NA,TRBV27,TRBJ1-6,CASSRRQGESPLHF,TGTGCCAGCAGTAGACGACAGGGGGAATCACCCCTCCACTTT
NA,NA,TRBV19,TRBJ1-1,CASSTRVNTEAFF,TGTGCCAGTAGTACCAGGGTGAACACTGAAGCTTTCTTT